Shown below are 5 T cell receptor beta chains from a single sample sequenced in a study of identical twins. Via MiXCR, TCRdb re-called the 5' RACE reads, giving one row per CDR3 protein. Among about 530,000 distinct CDR3 sequences listed, more than 20% were seen once. This same sample was also taken into another study, of yellow fever vaccine responses in identical twins.

The source material was CD4+ T cells sorted from blood. The receptor set was obtained from a woman between 18 and 30 years old in good health.

CDR3 nucleotide sequence: TGTGCCAGCAGTCGACGGACCAATCAGCCCCAGCATTTT. Translation gives CASSRRTNQPQHF. This chain joins TRBV6-1 and TRBJ1-5; D ambiguous. V shed 5 bases and J shed 3 bases, with 8 bases lying between them. The CDR3 has 13 amino acids. Per germline, CDR1 MNHNS and CDR2 SASEGT.

This clonotype was seen a handful of times. V usage is TRBV3-1 and J usage is TRBJ1-1; weak D call: TRBD1 (5 bases). This CDR3 is built from 14 residues. Trimming removed 4 bases at V and 5 bases at J, with 14 bases between. Germline V gene sequence: CDR1 LGHDT, CDR2 YNNKEL (reference sequence). The CDR3, as DNA: TGTGCCAGCAGCCCCGAACCAGGGAGGACTGAAGCTTTCTTT. It specifies CASSPEPGRTEAFF.

With regard to this clonotype: A junction end diverges from the germline sequence, so it may reflect a read error. The rearrangement links TRBV7-8 to TRBJ2-2; D is tentatively TRBD1 or TRBD2 (5 bases each). The germline gives CDR1 SGHVS, CDR2 FQNEAQ. CDR3 length: 17 residues. DNA for the CDR3: TGTGCCAGCAGCCCGTCGATGGGGCGGCCGAACACCGGGGAGTTGTTTTTT. It yields the protein CASSPSMGRPNTGELFF.

This clonotype was seen a handful of times. The CDR3 reads CASSLMDWGSYNEQFF. The CDR3 DNA reads TGTGCCAGCAGTTTAATGGATTGGGGGTCCTACAATGAGCAGTTCTTC. V usage is TRBV12-3 or TRBV12-4 and J usage is TRBJ2-1; either TRBD1 or TRBD2 may fit D (5 bases each). Trimming stripped 2 bases from V and 1 base from J, with 12 bases between. The CDR3 spans 16 residues.

The chain uses TRBV6-1 and TRBJ1-1; maybe TRBD1 (6 bases). This CDR3 is 14 amino acids long. Trimming pared 6 bases from V and 1 base from J, leaving 12 bases between. Germline V gene lookup returns CDR1 MNHNS and CDR2 SASEGT. The CDR3 sequence is CASSRQAANTEAFF. The CDR3 DNA reads TGTGCCAGCAGCCGACAGGCGGCGAACACTGAAGCTTTCTTT.